This T cell receptor (beta chain) originates from a study of blood T cell repertoires in COVID-19. Participant-given clinical history determined each cohort assignment. The data were produced by immunoSEQ multiplex PCR, yet TCRdb's version contains in-frame clones alone and is incomplete. The table has 170,000 or so clones, more than 70% seen once. The sequence was collected from a man between 35 and 55 years old who had recovered from COVID-19. Sequencing input: PBMCs or T cells enriched from blood (not recorded which).

The CDR3 here is CASSRGFSGNTIYF. CDR3 in DNA: TGTGCCAGCAGCAGGGGGTTCTCTGGAAACACCATATATTTT. The chain carries TRBV6-5 and TRBJ1-3, with TRBD1 matching over 7 bases. In germline, CDR1 is MNHEY, CDR2 SVGAGI. The V segment lost 6 bases and the J segment 0 bases; nucleotides outside the gene matches: 2. This CDR3 region has 14 residues.